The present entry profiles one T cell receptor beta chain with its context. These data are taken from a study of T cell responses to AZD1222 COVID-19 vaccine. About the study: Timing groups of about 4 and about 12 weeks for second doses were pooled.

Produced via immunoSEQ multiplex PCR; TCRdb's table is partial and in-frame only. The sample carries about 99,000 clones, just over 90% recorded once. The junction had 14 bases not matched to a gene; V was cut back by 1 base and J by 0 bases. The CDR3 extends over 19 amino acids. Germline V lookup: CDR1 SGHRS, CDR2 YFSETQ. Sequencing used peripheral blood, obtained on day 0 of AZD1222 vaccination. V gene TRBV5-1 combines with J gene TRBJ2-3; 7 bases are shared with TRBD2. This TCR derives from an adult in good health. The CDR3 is CASSLLGGEAPASTDTQYF. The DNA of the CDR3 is TGCGCCAGCAGCTTGCTGGGGGGGGAGGCTCCTGCTAGCACAGATACGCAGTATTTT.